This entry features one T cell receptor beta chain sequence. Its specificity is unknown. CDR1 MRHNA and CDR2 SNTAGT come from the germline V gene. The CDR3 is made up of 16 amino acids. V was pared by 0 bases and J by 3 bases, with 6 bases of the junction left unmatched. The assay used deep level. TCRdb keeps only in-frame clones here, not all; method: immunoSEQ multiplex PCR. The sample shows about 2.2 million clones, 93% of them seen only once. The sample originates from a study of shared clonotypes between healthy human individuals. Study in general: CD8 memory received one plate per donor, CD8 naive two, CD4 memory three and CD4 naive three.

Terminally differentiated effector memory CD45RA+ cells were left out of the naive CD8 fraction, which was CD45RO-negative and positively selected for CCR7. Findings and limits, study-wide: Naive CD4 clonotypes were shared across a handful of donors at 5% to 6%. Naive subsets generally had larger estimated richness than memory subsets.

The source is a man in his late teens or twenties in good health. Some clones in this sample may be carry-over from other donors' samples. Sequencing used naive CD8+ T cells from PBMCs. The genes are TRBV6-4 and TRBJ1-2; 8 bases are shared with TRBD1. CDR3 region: CASSDSPAGGYYGYTF. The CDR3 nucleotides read TGTGCCAGCAGTGACTCCCCCGCAGGGGGCTACTATGGCTACACCTTC.